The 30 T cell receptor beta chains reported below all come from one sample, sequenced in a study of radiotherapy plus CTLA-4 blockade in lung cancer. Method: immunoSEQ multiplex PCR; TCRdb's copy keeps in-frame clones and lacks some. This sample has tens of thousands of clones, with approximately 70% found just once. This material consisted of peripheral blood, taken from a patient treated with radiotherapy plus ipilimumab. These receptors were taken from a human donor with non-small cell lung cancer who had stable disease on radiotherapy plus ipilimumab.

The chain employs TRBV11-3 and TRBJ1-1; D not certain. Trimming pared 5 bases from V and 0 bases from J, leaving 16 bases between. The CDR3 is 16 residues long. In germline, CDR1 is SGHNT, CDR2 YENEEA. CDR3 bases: TGTGCCAGCAGCCGCACATACACCGCAATGAACACTGAAGCTTTCTTT. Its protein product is CASSRTYTAMNTEAFF.

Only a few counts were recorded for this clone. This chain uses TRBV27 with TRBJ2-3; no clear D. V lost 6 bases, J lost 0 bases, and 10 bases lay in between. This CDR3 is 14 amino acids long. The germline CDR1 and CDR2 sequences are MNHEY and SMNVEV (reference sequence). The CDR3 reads CASRPFGSTDTQYF. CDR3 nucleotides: TGTGCCAGCAGGCCCTTTGGGAGCACAGATACGCAGTATTTT.

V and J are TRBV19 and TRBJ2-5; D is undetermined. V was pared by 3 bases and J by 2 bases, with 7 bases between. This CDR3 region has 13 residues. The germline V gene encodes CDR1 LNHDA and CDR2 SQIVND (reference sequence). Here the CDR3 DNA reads TGTGCCAGTAGTATCAGCATTCAAGAGACCCAGTACTTC. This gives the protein CASSISIQETQYF.

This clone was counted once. CDR3 coding DNA: TGTGCCAGCAGCTTAGATGGCGCGGGAGGTCGAAAGACCCAGTACTTC. This codes for CASSLDGAGGRKTQYF. This sequence joins TRBV11-2 and TRBJ2-5; TRBD2 agrees at 8 bases. The CDR3 loop spans 16 amino acids. The germline V gene has CDR1 SGHAT and CDR2 FQNNGV. V lost 0 bases to trimming and J lost 6 bases; unmatched junction nucleotides: 9.

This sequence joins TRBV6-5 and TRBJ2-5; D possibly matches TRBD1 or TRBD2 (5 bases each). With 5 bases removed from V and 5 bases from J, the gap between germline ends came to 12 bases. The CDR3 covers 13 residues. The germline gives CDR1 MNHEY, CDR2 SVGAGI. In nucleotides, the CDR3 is TGTGCCAGCAGTGGGGGTTATCGGGAGACCCAGTACTTC. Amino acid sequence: CASSGGYRETQYF.

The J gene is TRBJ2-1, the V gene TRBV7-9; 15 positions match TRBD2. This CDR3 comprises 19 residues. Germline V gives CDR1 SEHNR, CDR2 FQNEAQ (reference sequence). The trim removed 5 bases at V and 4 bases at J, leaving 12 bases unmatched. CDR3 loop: CASSREAGLAGGAYNEQFF. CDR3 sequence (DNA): TGTGCCAGCAGCCGCGAAGCGGGACTAGCGGGAGGAGCATACAATGAGCAGTTCTTC.

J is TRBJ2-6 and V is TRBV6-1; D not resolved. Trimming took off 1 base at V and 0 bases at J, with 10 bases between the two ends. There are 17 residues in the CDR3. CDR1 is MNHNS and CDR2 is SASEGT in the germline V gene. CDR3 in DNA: TGTGCCAGCAGTGAAGAGGTCAGGCGCTCTGGGGCCAACGTCCTGACTTTC. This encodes CASSEEVRRSGANVLTF.

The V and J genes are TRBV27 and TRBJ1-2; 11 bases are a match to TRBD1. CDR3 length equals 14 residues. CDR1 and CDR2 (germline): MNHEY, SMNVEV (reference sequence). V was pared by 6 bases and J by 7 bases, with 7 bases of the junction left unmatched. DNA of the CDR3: TGTGCCAGCAGAGCCCGGGACAGGGGGTCTGGCTACACCTTC. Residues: CASRARDRGSGYTF.

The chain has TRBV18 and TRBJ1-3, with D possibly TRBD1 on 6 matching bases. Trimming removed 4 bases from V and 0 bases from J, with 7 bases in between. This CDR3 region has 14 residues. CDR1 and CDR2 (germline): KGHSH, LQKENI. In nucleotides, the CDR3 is TGTGCCAGCTCACTGGACAGCTCTGGAAACACCATATATTTT. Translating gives CASSLDSSGNTIYF.

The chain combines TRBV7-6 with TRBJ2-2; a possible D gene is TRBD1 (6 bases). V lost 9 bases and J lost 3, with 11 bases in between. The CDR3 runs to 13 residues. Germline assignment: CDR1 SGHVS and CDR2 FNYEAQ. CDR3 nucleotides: TGTGCCAGTCGCAGGGGAGACACCGGGGAGCTGTTTTTT. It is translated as CASRRGDTGELFF.

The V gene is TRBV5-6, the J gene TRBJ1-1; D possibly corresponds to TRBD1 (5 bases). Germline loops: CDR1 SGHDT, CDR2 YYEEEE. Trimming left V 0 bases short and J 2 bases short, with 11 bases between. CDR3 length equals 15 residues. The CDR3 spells CASSLGQTINTEAFF. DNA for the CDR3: TGTGCCAGCAGCTTGGGACAGACAATCAACACTGAAGCTTTCTTT.

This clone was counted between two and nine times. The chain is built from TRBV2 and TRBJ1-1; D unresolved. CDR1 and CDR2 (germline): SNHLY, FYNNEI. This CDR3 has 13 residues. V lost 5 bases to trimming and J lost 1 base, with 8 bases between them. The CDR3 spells CASSIDTNTEAFF. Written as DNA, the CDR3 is TGTGCCAGCAGTATAGATACGAACACTGAAGCTTTCTTT.

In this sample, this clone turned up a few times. CDR3 nucleotide sequence: TGTGCCAGCAGCGACAGGGAGGAGGGTGGCTACACCTTC. Its protein product is CASSDREEGGYTF. This rearrangement joins TRBV11-2 to TRBJ1-2; 7 bases align to TRBD1. The CDR3 length is 13 residues. Germline V CDR1 and CDR2: SGHAT, FQNNGV. With V trimmed by 5 bases and J by 7 bases, 7 bases remained unmatched.

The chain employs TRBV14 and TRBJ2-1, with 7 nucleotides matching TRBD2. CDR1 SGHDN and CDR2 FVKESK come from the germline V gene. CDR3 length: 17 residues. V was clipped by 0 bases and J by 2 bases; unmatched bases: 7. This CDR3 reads CASSQDALAEPYNEQFF. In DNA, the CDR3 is TGTGCCAGCAGCCAAGATGCCCTAGCGGAGCCCTACAATGAGCAGTTCTTC.

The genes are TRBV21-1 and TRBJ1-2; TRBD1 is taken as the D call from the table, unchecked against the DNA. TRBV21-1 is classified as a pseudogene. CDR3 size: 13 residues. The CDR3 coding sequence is TGTGCCAGGATGACAGATATACCCTATGGCTACACCTTC. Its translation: CARMTDIPYGYTF.

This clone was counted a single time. CDR3 in DNA: TGTGCCAGCAGCCTCACAGATACGCAGTATTTT. Residues: CASSLTDTQYF. The V and J genes are TRBV11-2 and TRBJ2-3; D gene unclear. The germline V and J ends were trimmed by 5 bases and 2 bases, with 2 bases remaining between them. Germline V gene data show CDR1 as SGHAT and CDR2 as FQNNGV. The CDR3 has 11 amino acids. The full variable domain, its missing parts supplied by reference TRBV11-2 and TRBJ2-3, is EAGVAQSPRYKIIEKRQSVAFWCNPISGHATLYWYQQILGQGPKLLIQFQNNGVVDDSQLPKDRFSAERLKGVDSTLKIQPAKLEDSAVYLCASSLTDTQYFGPGTRLTVL.

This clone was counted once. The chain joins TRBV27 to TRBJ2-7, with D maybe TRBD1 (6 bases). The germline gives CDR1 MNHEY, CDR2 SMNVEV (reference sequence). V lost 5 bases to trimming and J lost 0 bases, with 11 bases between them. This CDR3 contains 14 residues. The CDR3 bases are TGTGCCAGCAGTCTGGACAGACGCTCCTACGAGCAGTACTTC. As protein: CASSLDRRSYEQYF.

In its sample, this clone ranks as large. The CDR3 DNA follows: TGTGCCAGCAGCCCCCGGGACTTGGCCTACGAGCAGTACTTC. It is translated as CASSPRDLAYEQYF. The rearrangement joins TRBV11-2 to TRBJ2-7, with D possibly matching TRBD2 (6 bases). V lost 5 bases and J lost 2, with 13 bases in between. CDR3 length: 14 amino acids. CDR1 is SGHAT and CDR2 is FQNNGV in the germline V gene.

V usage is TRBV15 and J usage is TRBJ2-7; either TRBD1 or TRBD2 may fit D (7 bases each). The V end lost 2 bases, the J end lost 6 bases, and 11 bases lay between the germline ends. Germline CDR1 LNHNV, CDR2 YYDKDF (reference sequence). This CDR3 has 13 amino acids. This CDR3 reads CATSRQRDSEQYF. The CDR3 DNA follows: TGTGCCACCAGCAGACAGCGGGACAGCGAGCAGTACTTC.

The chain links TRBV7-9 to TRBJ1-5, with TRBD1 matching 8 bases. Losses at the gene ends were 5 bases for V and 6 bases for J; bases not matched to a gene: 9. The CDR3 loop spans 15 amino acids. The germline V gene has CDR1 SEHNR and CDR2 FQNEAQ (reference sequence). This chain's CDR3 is CASSGAGQGPQPQHF. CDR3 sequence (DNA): TGTGCCAGCAGCGGAGCCGGACAGGGCCCTCAGCCCCAGCATTTT.

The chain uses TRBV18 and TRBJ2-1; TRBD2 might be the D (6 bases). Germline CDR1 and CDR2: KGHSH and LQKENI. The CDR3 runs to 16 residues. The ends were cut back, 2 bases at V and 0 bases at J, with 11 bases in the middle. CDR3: CASSPSGGASYNEQFF. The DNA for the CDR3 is TGTGCCAGCTCACCAAGCGGCGGGGCCTCCTACAATGAGCAGTTCTTC.

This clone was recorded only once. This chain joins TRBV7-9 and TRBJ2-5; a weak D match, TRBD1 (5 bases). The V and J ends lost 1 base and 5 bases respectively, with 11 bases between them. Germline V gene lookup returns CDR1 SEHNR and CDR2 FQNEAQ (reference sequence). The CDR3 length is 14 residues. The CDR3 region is CASSLVQGVETQYF. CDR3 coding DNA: TGTGCCAGCAGCTTAGTTCAAGGGGTGGAGACCCAGTACTTC. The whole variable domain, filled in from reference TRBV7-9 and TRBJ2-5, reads DTGVSQNPRHKITKRGQNVTFRCDPISEHNRLYWYRQTLGQGPEFLTYFQNEAQLEKSRLLSDRFSAERPKGSFSTLEIQRTEQGDSAMYLCASSLVQGVETQYFGPGTRLLVL.

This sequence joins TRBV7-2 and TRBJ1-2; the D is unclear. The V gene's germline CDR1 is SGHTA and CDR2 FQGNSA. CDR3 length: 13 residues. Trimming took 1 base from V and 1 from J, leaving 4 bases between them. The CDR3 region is CASSLGDNYGYTF. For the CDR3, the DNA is TGTGCCAGCAGCTTAGGGGATAACTATGGCTACACCTTC.

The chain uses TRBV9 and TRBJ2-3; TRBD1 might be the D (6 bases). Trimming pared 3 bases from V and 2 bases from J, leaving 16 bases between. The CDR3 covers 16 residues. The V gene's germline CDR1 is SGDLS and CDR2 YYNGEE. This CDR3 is CASSGGRREFTDTQYF. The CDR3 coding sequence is TGTGCCAGCAGCGGGGGGCGGCGAGAATTCACAGATACGCAGTATTTT.

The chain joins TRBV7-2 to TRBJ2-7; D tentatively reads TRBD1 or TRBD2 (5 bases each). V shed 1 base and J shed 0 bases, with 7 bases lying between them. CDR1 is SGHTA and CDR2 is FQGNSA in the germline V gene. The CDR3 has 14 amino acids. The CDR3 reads CASSLGGPSYEQYF. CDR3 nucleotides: TGTGCCAGCAGCTTAGGGGGACCCTCCTACGAGCAGTACTTC.

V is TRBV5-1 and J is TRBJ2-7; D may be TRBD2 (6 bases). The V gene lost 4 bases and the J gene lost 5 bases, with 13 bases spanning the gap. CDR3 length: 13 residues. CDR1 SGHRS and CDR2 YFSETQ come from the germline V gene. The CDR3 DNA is TGCGCCAGCAGCGGGGGGTCGGCCCACGAGCAGTACTTC. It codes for CASSGGSAHEQYF.

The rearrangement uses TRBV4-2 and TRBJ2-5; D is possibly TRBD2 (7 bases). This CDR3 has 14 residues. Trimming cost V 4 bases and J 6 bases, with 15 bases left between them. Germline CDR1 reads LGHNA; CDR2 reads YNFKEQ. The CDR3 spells CASSPNREGKTQYF. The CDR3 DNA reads TGTGCCAGCAGCCCCAACAGGGAGGGGAAGACCCAGTACTTC.

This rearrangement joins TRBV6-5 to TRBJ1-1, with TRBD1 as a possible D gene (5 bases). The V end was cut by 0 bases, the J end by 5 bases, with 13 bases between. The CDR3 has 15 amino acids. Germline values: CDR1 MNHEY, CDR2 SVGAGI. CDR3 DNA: TGTGCCAGCAGTTACTCCGGGGGAGGGAGGACTGAAGCTTTCTTT. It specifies CASSYSGGGRTEAFF.

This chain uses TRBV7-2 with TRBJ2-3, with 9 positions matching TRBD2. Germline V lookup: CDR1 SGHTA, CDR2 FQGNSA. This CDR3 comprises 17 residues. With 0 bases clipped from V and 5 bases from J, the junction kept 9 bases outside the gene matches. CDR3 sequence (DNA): TGTGCCAGCAGCTTAGCTGTGGGGCGGGGGGGAATAGATACGCAGTATTTT. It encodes CASSLAVGRGGIDTQYF.

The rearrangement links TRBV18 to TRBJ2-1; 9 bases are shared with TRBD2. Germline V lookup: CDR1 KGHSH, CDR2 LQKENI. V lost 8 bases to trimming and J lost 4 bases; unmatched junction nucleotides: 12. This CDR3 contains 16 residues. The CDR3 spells CASRGASGTSYNEQFF. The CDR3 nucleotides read TGTGCCAGCCGGGGGGCTAGCGGGACCTCGTACAATGAGCAGTTCTTC.